Each of the 8 T cell receptor beta chains below was sequenced from the same sample in a study of response to subunit inactivated influenza vaccine. TCRdb called the RT-PCR reads again in MiXCR, with one record for every CDR3 protein. This repertoire shows about 540,000 distinct CDR3 sequences, around 21% found once; its top ten account for 2.5% to 3%. The sample also formed part of further work on T cells expressing NK-cell markers. This second study notes: With UMIs, 5'RACE template switching was used to make TCR beta cDNA.

This specimen consisted of CD4+ T cells sorted from PBMCs, obtained 12 days after vaccination. The receptors stem from a man between 45 and 60 years old who received an inactivated influenza vaccine.

This clonotype has more than one count but fewer than ten. The rearrangement uses TRBV30 and TRBJ1-1; D remains unclear. Trimming removed 3 bases at V and 1 base at J, with 9 bases between. Germline V gene data show CDR1 as GTSNPN and CDR2 as SVGIG (reference sequence). This CDR3 contains 13 residues. CDR3 sequence reads: CAWSKTENTEAFF. Here the CDR3 DNA reads TGTGCCTGGAGCAAAACAGAGAACACTGAAGCTTTCTTT.

In this sample, this clonotype turned up a few times. The chain links TRBV27 to TRBJ2-3; 8 bases map to TRBD2. V gave up 5 bases and J gave up 9 bases; unmatched junction bases: 4. This CDR3 contains 12 residues. Per the germline V gene, CDR1 is MNHEY and CDR2 is SMNVEV (reference sequence). CDR3 in DNA: TGTGCCAGCAGTGCGGGGGGATACACGCAGTATTTT. Its translation is CASSAGGYTQYF.

The rearrangement links TRBV28 to TRBJ1-2; D gene unclear. The CDR3 length is 13 residues. Germline loops: CDR1 MDHEN, CDR2 SYDVKM. Trimming stripped 2 bases from V and 8 bases from J, with 12 bases between. DNA for the CDR3: TGTGCCAGCAGTTTAGATAGGATTCGGGGCTACACCTTC. Protein product: CASSLDRIRGYTF.

The chain has TRBV2 and TRBJ2-7; tentatively, D is TRBD2 (5 bases). Trimming pared 5 bases from V and 0 bases from J, leaving 14 bases between. This CDR3 spans 15 amino acids. Germline loops: CDR1 SNHLY, CDR2 FYNNEI. Written as DNA, the CDR3 is TGTGCCAGCAGTTCTCCGAGGGCCTACTCCTACGAGCAGTACTTC. Translation gives CASSSPRAYSYEQYF.

This clonotype appeared a few times. The chain combines TRBV20-1 with TRBJ1-1; D is unclear. The CDR3 totals 13 residues. Germline loops: CDR1 DFQATT, CDR2 SNEGSKA (reference sequence). V lost 6 bases to trimming and J lost 1 base, with 12 bases between them. The CDR3 coding sequence is TGCAGTGCCCTGCCGGGCGCGAACACTGAAGCTTTCTTT. Its protein product is CSALPGANTEAFF.

The chain couples TRBV12-3 or TRBV12-4 to TRBJ2-1; D possibly corresponds to TRBD1 (5 bases). Trimming removed 5 bases from V and 5 bases from J, with 13 bases in between. This CDR3 comprises 14 residues. This CDR3 is CASSKRQNNNEQFF. The DNA for the CDR3 is TGTGCCAGCAGTAAGCGACAGAATAACAATGAGCAGTTCTTC.

This sequence joins TRBV12-3 or TRBV12-4 and TRBJ2-1, with TRBD2 matching 9 bases. This CDR3 comprises 15 residues. V dropped 5 bases and J dropped 0; count of bases not matched to a gene: 2. CDR3 bases: TGTGCCAGCAGTAAACTAGCGGGCTCCTACAATGAGCAGTTCTTC. Its protein product is CASSKLAGSYNEQFF.

The V gene is TRBV20-1, the J gene TRBJ1-4; no clear D. The length of the CDR3 is 14 residues. The germline gives CDR1 DFQATT, CDR2 SNEGSKA (reference sequence). Trimming took 1 base from V and 0 from J, leaving 6 bases between them. In DNA, the CDR3 is TGCAGTGCTAGAGTGGCTGCAACTAATGAAAAACTGTTTTTT. The encoded protein is CSARVAATNEKLFF.